The TCR beta chain under discussion was sequenced for a study of shared clonotypes between healthy human individuals. Germline CDR1 KGHSH, CDR2 LQKENI. This CDR3 is 16 amino acids long. Trimming at V came to 2 bases and at J to 3 bases, leaving 5 bases not matched to a gene. The assay was immunoSEQ multiplex PCR, and TCRdb's table has in-frame clones only and misses some. The sample includes 1.6 million or so clones, around 98.5% of them seen just once. The TCR sequence derives from a man aged 25 to 45 in good health. The J gene is TRBJ1-5, the V gene TRBV18, with TRBD1 matching over 9 bases. Specimen: naive CD4+ T cells sorted from blood. As for subset: CD45RA+ positively selected. In DNA form, the CDR3 reads TGTGCCAGCTCACCAATCAGGACAGGGGACAATCAGCCCCAGCATTTT. It encodes CASSPIRTGDNQPQHF.